This entry lists 11 T cell receptor beta chains sequenced from one sample in a study of cytomegalovirus exposure and HLA in healthy donors. 60 Vbeta and 13 Jbeta primers were used in PCR. The table came from immunoSEQ multiplex PCR; TCRdb's copy has only in-frame clones and leaves some out. Here the sample spans roughly 100,000 clones, about 75% being singletons. Sequenced sample: PBMCs. These receptors all stem from a man between 35 and 55 years old in good health and CMV-seronegative.

The chain is built from TRBV28 and TRBJ1-2; the D is unclear. V shed 4 bases and J shed 3 bases, with 15 bases lying between them. In germline, CDR1 is MDHEN, CDR2 SYDVKM. The CDR3 covers 15 residues. CDR3 loop: CASSYPAQRDYGYTF. As DNA, the CDR3 is TGTGCCAGCAGTTACCCCGCGCAGAGGGACTATGGCTACACCTTC.

This clone was picked up one time. The rearrangement uses TRBV6-6 and TRBJ1-3; D uncertain. Germline CDR1 reads MNHNY; CDR2 reads SVGAGI (reference sequence). The V end lost 0 bases, the J end lost 7 bases, and 13 bases lay between the germline ends. The CDR3 is 15 residues long. The chain's CDR3 is CASSYSETGANTIYF. CDR3 coding DNA: TGTGCCAGCAGTTACTCAGAGACCGGAGCCAACACCATATATTTT.

This chain connects TRBV6-4 to TRBJ1-5, with D possibly TRBD1 on 5 matching bases. V was shortened by 0 bases and J by 3 bases, with 12 bases between the two germline ends. Germline V CDR1 and CDR2: MRHNA, SNTAGT. CDR3 length equals 16 residues. Here the CDR3 reads CASSDSRGEVNQPQHF. DNA of the CDR3: TGTGCCAGCAGTGACTCAAGAGGGGAGGTCAATCAGCCCCAGCATTTT.

The genes are TRBV6-6 and TRBJ2-5, with 7 positions matching TRBD1. The closer fit of TRBJ2-7 to the DNA end suggests the J call may be wrong. The germline V gene encodes CDR1 MNHNY and CDR2 SVGAGI (reference sequence). This CDR3 has 14 residues. DNA for the CDR3: TGTGCCAGCAGCTTGACAGGGACCTCCTACGAGCAGTACTTC. It encodes CASSLTGTSYEQYF.

The chain recombines TRBV2 with TRBJ2-3, with 9 bases matching TRBD2. CDR3 size: 12 residues. Unmatched junction bases numbered 9, after V lost 6 bases and J lost 14 bases. The germline V gene has CDR1 SNHLY and CDR2 FYNNEI. The DNA of the CDR3 is TGTGCCAGCAGATCCAATAGCGGGGGATCGTATTTT. This encodes CASRSNSGGSYF.

This chain uses TRBV2 with TRBJ2-5; 8 nucleotides agree with TRBD2. Looked up from germline, CDR1 is SNHLY and CDR2 is FYNNEI. This CDR3 has 16 amino acids. V shed 5 bases and J 4 bases; nucleotides not matched to a gene: 12. CDR3: CASSSASGGHRETQYF. CDR3 nucleotide sequence: TGTGCCAGCAGTTCCGCATCGGGGGGGCATCGAGAGACCCAGTACTTC.

CDR3 in DNA: TGTGCCATCAGTGGTAATAGCGGTAGCTCCTACAATGAGCAGTTCTTC. Its translation is CAISGNSGSSYNEQFF. This sequence joins TRBV10-3 and TRBJ2-1; possible D gene TRBD2, 6 bases. Trimming shortened V by 4 bases and J by 0 bases, and 13 bases separated the two germline ends. Germline V CDR1 and CDR2: ENHRY, SYGVKD. This CDR3 spans 16 amino acids.

The V gene is TRBV4-1, the J gene TRBJ2-1; TRBD1 matches at 9 bases. The CDR3 is made up of 15 amino acids. Trimming cost V 4 bases and J 1 base; bases outside gene matches: 2. The germline V gene encodes CDR1 MGHRA and CDR2 YSYEKL. The CDR3 nucleotides read TGCGCCAGCAGCCGACAGGGGGGATCCTACAATGAGCAGTTCTTC. Translated: CASSRQGGSYNEQFF.

The chain employs TRBV5-1 and TRBJ1-3; TRBD1 aligns across 8 bases. This CDR3 contains 16 residues. The junction had 8 bases not matched to a gene; V was cut back by 2 bases and J by 4 bases. Germline V gives CDR1 SGHRS, CDR2 YFSETQ. The CDR3 loop reads CASSFGQGAVGNTIYF. The CDR3 coding sequence is TGCGCCAGCAGCTTTGGGCAGGGGGCGGTCGGAAACACCATATATTTT. Using reference TRBV5-1 and TRBJ1-3 for the parts outside the CDR3, the full variable domain is KAGVTQTPRYLIKTRGQQVTLSCSPISGHRSVSWYQQTPGQGLQFLFEYFSETQRNKGNFPGRFSGRQFSNSRSEMNVSTLELGDSALYLCASSFGQGAVGNTIYFGEGSWLTVV.

The V gene is TRBV7-8, the J gene TRBJ1-5; TRBD1 is a possible D gene (5 bases). CDR3 length equals 14 residues. Germline CDR1 reads SGHVS; CDR2 reads FQNEAQ. The V end lost 2 bases, the J end lost 6 bases, and 11 bases lay between the germline ends. CDR3: CASSLRRGGQPQHF. In nucleotides, the CDR3 is TGTGCCAGCAGCTTAAGGAGGGGCGGTCAGCCCCAGCATTTT.

Concerning this clone: Other DNA sequences from this sample encode an identical CDR3 as well. This chain joins TRBV27 and TRBJ1-1, with TRBD1 as a possible D gene (5 bases). Trimming left V 6 bases short and J 1 base short, with 9 bases between. The CDR3 loop spans 13 amino acids. Germline V gene lookup returns CDR1 MNHEY and CDR2 SMNVEV (reference sequence). CDR3 region: CASRQTGNTEAFF. In DNA, the CDR3 is TGTGCCAGCAGACAAACAGGGAACACTGAAGCTTTCTTT.